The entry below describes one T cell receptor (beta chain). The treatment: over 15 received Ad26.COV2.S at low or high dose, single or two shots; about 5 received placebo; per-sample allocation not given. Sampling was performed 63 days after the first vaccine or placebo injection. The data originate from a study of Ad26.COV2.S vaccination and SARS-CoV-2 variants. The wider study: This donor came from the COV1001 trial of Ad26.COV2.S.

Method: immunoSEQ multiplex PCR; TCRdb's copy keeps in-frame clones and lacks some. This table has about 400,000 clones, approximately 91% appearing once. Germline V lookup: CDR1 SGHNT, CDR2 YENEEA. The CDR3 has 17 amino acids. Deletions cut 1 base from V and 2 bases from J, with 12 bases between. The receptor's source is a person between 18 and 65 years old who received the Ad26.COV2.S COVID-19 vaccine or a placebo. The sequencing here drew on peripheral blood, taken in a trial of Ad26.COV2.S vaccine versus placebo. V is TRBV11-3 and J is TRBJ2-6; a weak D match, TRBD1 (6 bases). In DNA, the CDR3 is TGTGCCAGCAGCTTAGGTCAGCGGACAGCTGGGGCCAACGTCCTGACTTTC. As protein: CASSLGQRTAGANVLTF.